One sample yielded the 27 T cell receptor beta chains listed below, sequenced in a study of glioma-infiltrating T cells (dated by TCRdb to 2016 to 2017). The instrument was an Illumina MiSeq. TCR alpha and beta CDR3 regions were amplified with the iRepertoire nested amplicon-rescue multiplex PCR (arm-PCR) platform from RNA. TCRdb reworked the public reads: Q25 trimming with fastp, MiXCR clone assembly, productive beta chains retained. Each CDR3 protein appears once, grouped with its most common genes and DNA. The sample table lists 170,000 or so distinct CDR3 sequences, around 40% of them with a count of one. The ten largest clones take up around 5.3% of the sample. What was sequenced was glioma tissue, nonneoplastic brain tissue, or PBMCs (not recorded which). These TCRs come from a human donor with low-grade glioma or glioblastoma, undergoing nonglioma brain surgery, or in good health (not recorded which).

Concerning this clonotype: Just one base apart from a much larger clone, this may be a read error. The V call is TRBV10-3, the J call TRBJ1-1, with 7 bases identical to TRBD1. In germline, CDR1 is ENHRY, CDR2 SYGVKD. After removal of 6 bases from V and 5 bases from J, the junction contained 9 bases not matched to a gene. This CDR3 contains 14 residues. CDR3 bases: TGTGCCATCAGATCAACAGGGGCCAAGACTGAAGCTTTCTTT. Translating gives CAIRSTGAKTEAFF.

This clonotype has only one observation. Relative to the germline gene, one junction end is altered; a read error may explain this. The V call is TRBV6-2 or TRBV6-3, the J call TRBJ2-1; TRBD1 matches 7 bases. The CDR3 loop spans 14 amino acids. Per the germline V gene, CDR1 is MNHEY and CDR2 is SVGEGT. CDR3 sequence reads: CASSQDRNSEERFF. Here the CDR3 DNA reads TGCGCCAGCAGCCAGGACAGGAACTCTGAGGAGCGGTTCTTC.

The count of this clonotype is one. A much larger clone lies one base from this, so it may be a read error. The chain employs TRBV12-3 or TRBV12-4 and TRBJ1-1; D not certain. The CDR3 extends over 11 amino acids. Trimming cost V 9 bases and J 5 bases, with 10 bases left between them. In DNA, the CDR3 is TGTGCCAGAACCCCGGGGACTGAAGCTTTCTTT. It encodes CARTPGTEAFF.

Note on this clonotype: One base away lies a much larger clone, so this may be a sequencing read error. V and J are TRBV28 and TRBJ2-5; tentative D call: TRBD1 (6 bases). Germline assignment: CDR1 MDHEN and CDR2 SYDVKM. This CDR3 is built from 14 residues. Written as DNA, the CDR3 is TGTGCCAGCAGACGACAGGCCCGGGGAGAGAGCCAGTACTTC. Translating gives CASRRQARGESQYF.

The gene calls are TRBV11-3 and TRBJ2-1; 7 nucleotides match TRBD1. Germline-derived CDR1 and CDR2 are SGHNT and YENEEA. The CDR3 loop spans 14 amino acids. V lost 3 bases, J lost 4 bases, and 3 bases stayed unmatched. DNA of the CDR3: TGTGCCAGCAGCTTCAGGGACAGTTACAATGAGCAGTTCTTC. This translates into CASSFRDSYNEQFF.

There are many counts of this clonotype. The chain has TRBV28 and TRBJ1-5, with no clear D. Germline V CDR1 and CDR2: MDHEN, SYDVKM. V was trimmed by 8 bases and J by 4 bases, leaving 12 bases between them. This CDR3 region has 13 residues. In DNA form, the CDR3 reads TGTGCCAGCGTTAGTACTTTGAATCAGCCCCAGCATTTT. Encoded protein: CASVSTLNQPQHF.

This clonotype is categorized as medium-sized. The V and J genes are TRBV6-2 or TRBV6-3 and TRBJ2-7; maybe TRBD1 (5 bases). Germline CDR1 and CDR2: MNHEY and SVGEGT. The CDR3 is 14 residues long. V shed 2 bases and J shed 0 bases, with 8 bases lying between them. CDR3 sequence (DNA): TGTGCCAGCAGTTACCAGGGAAACTCCTACGAGCAGTACTTC. The encoded protein is CASSYQGNSYEQYF.

This clonotype was recorded many times. This CDR3 is CASSFGRPYYGYTF. The CDR3 DNA is TGTGCCAGCAGTTTTGGCAGGCCCTACTATGGCTACACCTTC. The chain carries TRBV12-3 or TRBV12-4 and TRBJ1-2, with D unresolved. V lost 3 bases, J lost 3 bases, and 11 bases lay in between. The CDR3 contains 14 residues.

In the case of this clonotype: A much larger clone lies one base from this, so it may be a read error. The chain recombines TRBV3-1 with TRBJ1-3; D is unclear. The ends were cut back, 7 bases at V and 4 bases at J, with 5 bases in the middle. This CDR3 has 11 residues. Germline CDR1 LGHDT, CDR2 YNNKEL (reference sequence). In DNA form, the CDR3 reads TGTGCCAGCAATTTCGGAAACACCATATATTTT. Protein sequence: CASNFGNTIYF. Variable domain in full (rest from reference TRBV3-1 and TRBJ1-3): DTAVSQTPKYLVTQMGNDKSIKCEQNLGHDTMYWYKQDSKKFLKIMFSYNNKELIINETVPNRFSPKSPDKAHLNLHINSLELGDSAVYFCASNFGNTIYFGEGSWLTVV.

As regards this clonotype: A much larger clonotype is one base distant, so this may be a read error. The V call is TRBV3-1, the J call TRBJ1-1, with unresolved D. CDR3 length equals 12 residues. Looked up from germline, CDR1 is LGHDT and CDR2 is YNNKEL (reference sequence). For the CDR3, the DNA is TGTGCCGGCAGCCAAGCGGACACTGAAGCTTTCTTT. It specifies CAGSQADTEAFF.

The V and J genes are TRBV5-4 and TRBJ1-1, with 8 bases that match TRBD1. The CDR3 totals 15 residues. The V and J ends lost 9 bases and 5 bases, in that order; junction bases with no gene match: 15. CDR1 is SGHNT, CDR2 YYREEE, per germline (reference sequence). The CDR3 DNA reads as TGTGCCACTTATTCAGGGGGCAATAGCGAAACTGAAGCTTTCTTT. This sequence encodes CATYSGGNSETEAFF.

This clonotype was observed a few times. This chain uses TRBV19 with TRBJ2-1, with TRBD2 matching 9 bases. The V segment lost 5 bases and the J segment 7 bases; nucleotides outside the gene matches: 3. Germline CDR1 LNHDA, CDR2 SQIVND (reference sequence). This CDR3 has 13 amino acids. The CDR3 protein is CASSVTSGNEQFF. CDR3 coding DNA: TGTGCCAGTAGTGTGACTAGCGGAAATGAGCAGTTCTTC.

V is TRBV4-1 and J is TRBJ1-1, with 9 positions matching TRBD1. The CDR3 has 15 residues. Germline V CDR1 and CDR2: MGHRA, YSYEKL. The V and J ends lost 4 bases and 8 bases, in that order; junction bases with no gene match: 11. CDR3 region: CASSLVQGAQGEAFF. In DNA, the CDR3 is TGCGCCAGCAGCCTAGTACAGGGGGCGCAGGGGGAAGCTTTCTTT.

This clonotype was detected ten times or more. This rearrangement joins TRBV4-1 to TRBJ2-7; 7 positions match TRBD2. V trimming: 4 bases; J trimming: 2 bases; junction bases outside the gene matches: 5. Germline assignment: CDR1 MGHRA and CDR2 YSYEKL. The CDR3 is 14 residues long. CDR3 region: CASSPQLATYEQYF. CDR3 nucleotide sequence: TGCGCCAGCAGCCCCCAACTAGCGACCTACGAGCAGTACTTC.

This clonotype has at least ten counts. The chain couples TRBV28 to TRBJ2-1, with D tentatively TRBD1 (5 bases). Trimming removed 4 bases at V and 8 bases at J, with 12 bases between. The germline V gene has CDR1 MDHEN and CDR2 SYDVKM. The CDR3 is 13 residues long. CDR3 amino acids: CASSSPGFHEQFF. The CDR3, as DNA: TGTGCCAGCAGTTCCCCAGGGTTTCATGAGCAGTTCTTC.

The table lists this clonotype with many counts. The rearrangement uses TRBV24-1 and TRBJ2-7; the D gene is possibly TRBD2 (5 bases). Germline values: CDR1 KGHDR, CDR2 SFDVKD. Between the trimmed V and J ends, which lost 4 bases and 5 bases, there was a span of 11 bases. The CDR3 contains 13 residues. DNA of the CDR3: TGTGCCACCAGTGACCCCCCCGGGAACGAGCAGTACTTC. This gives the protein CATSDPPGNEQYF.

This clonotype was counted many times. The chain has TRBV20-1 and TRBJ2-7, with a weak D call TRBD2 (6 bases). Trimming shortened V by 6 bases and J by 6 bases, and 9 bases separated the two germline ends. CDR3 size: 10 residues. In germline, CDR1 is DFQATT, CDR2 SNEGSKA (reference sequence). CDR3 nucleotides: TGCAGTGCACTAGCTGTCGAGCAGTACTTC. Its translation is CSALAVEQYF.

V and J are TRBV18 and TRBJ2-7, with D hard to call. Germline CDR1 and CDR2: KGHSH and LQKENI. The CDR3 covers 16 residues. V lost 1 base and J 3 bases, leaving 16 bases between the germline ends. Here the CDR3 reads CASSPLESGDGYEQYF. DNA for the CDR3: TGTGCCAGCTCACCACTCGAGTCAGGTGACGGCTACGAGCAGTACTTC.

This clonotype was counted ten times or more. The rearrangement joins TRBV27 to TRBJ2-7; possibly TRBD2 for D (5 bases). This CDR3 is built from 15 residues. Germline V lookup: CDR1 MNHEY, CDR2 SMNVEV (reference sequence). The V end was cut by 2 bases, the J end by 3 bases, with 14 bases between. CDR3 bases: TGTGCCAGCAGTTTAACGGGCGGGCCAAACTACGAGCAGTACTTC. Protein: CASSLTGGPNYEQYF.

A word on this clonotype: The junction shows a germline mismatch at one end, possibly a read error. The rearrangement uses TRBV27 and TRBJ1-5; a weak D match, TRBD1 (5 bases). This CDR3 has 14 amino acids. CDR1 is MNHEY and CDR2 is SMNVEV in the germline V gene (reference sequence). The CDR3 protein is CASSMDTNNKPQHF. The CDR3 region has the DNA TGTGCCAGCAGTATGGACACGAACAATAAGCCCCAGCATTTT.

Concerning this clonotype: This sequence may be a read error, since a much larger clone differs from it by one base. CDR3 sequence (DNA): TGTGCCAGCAGAACACAGGGCAATGCCATCGATGAGCAGTTCTTC. Translation gives CASRTQGNAIDEQFF. The chain couples TRBV28 to TRBJ2-1, with a tentative D call TRBD1 (6 bases). CDR3 length equals 15 residues. The V and J ends lost 6 bases and 8 bases respectively, with 20 bases between them. Germline V lookup: CDR1 MDHEN, CDR2 SYDVKM. Full variable domain (outside the CDR3, taken from reference TRBV28 and TRBJ2-1): DVKVTQSSRYLVKRTGEKVFLECVQDMDHENMFWYRQDPGLGLRLIYFSYDVKMKEKGDIPEGYSVSREKKERFSLILESASTNQTSMYLCASRTQGNAIDEQFFGPGTRLTVL.

Turning to this clonotype: This may come from a read error, since a much larger clone is one base off. The chain is built from TRBV25-1 and TRBJ2-5; maybe TRBD2 (5 bases). There are 14 residues in the CDR3. Trimming removed 3 bases at V and 4 bases at J, with 12 bases between. The germline CDR1 and CDR2 sequences are MGHDK and SYGVNS. The DNA of the CDR3 is TGTGCCAGCAGTGACACCCCCGGACTAGAGACCCAGTACTTC. Amino acid sequence: CASSDTPGLETQYF.

In this sample, this clonotype turned up many times. The rearrangement links TRBV28 to TRBJ1-5, with D possibly TRBD1 on 5 matching bases. The CDR3 sequence is 11 residues long. The ends were cut back, 6 bases at V and 11 bases at J, with 11 bases in the middle. Germline CDR1 reads MDHEN; CDR2 reads SYDVKM. The CDR3 DNA is TGTGCCAGCAGGGACAATAGAGCCCAGCATTTT. Residues: CASRDNRAQHF.

This clonotype was observed many times. The gene calls are TRBV20-1 and TRBJ2-1, with 11 bases identical to TRBD1. Looked up from germline, CDR1 is DFQATT and CDR2 is SNEGSKA (reference sequence). This CDR3 spans 16 amino acids. V lost 6 bases and J lost 0; bases outside the gene matches: 7. CDR3 sequence (DNA): TGCAGTGCCCCGGACAGGGGGCTCAGCTCCTACAATGAGCAGTTCTTC. This codes for CSAPDRGLSSYNEQFF.

This chain connects TRBV29-1 to TRBJ1-1, with D possibly being TRBD1 (6 bases). Germline CDR1 SQVTM, CDR2 ANQGSEA. Trimming cost V 0 bases and J 6 bases, with 14 bases left between them. This CDR3 region has 14 residues. As DNA, the CDR3 is TGCAGCGTTGAAGATCGGGAGGGGGACTCTGAAGCTTTCTTT. This encodes CSVEDREGDSEAFF. Complete variable domain (other parts from reference TRBV29-1 and TRBJ1-1): SAVISQKPSRDICQRGTSLTIQCQVDSQVTMMFWYRQQPGQSLTLIATANQGSEATYESGFVIDKFPISRPNLTFSTLTVSNMSPEDSSIYLCSVEDREGDSEAFFGQGTRLTVV.

The sample holds many counts of this clonotype. The rearrangement joins TRBV25-1 to TRBJ1-2, with D possibly TRBD1 on 5 matching bases. Trimming pared 7 bases from V and 4 bases from J, leaving 22 bases between. Germline CDR1 reads MGHDK; CDR2 reads SYGVNS. The CDR3 covers 16 residues. The CDR3 reads CASTDSSLAVPYGYTF. DNA of the CDR3: TGTGCCAGCACAGACAGCTCCCTAGCTGTACCCTATGGCTACACCTTC.

This clonotype was seen at least ten times. The CDR3 DNA is TGTGCCAGCGGGGCCACCAGGTTCAGCGCTGAAGCTTTCTTT. It codes for CASGATRFSAEAFF. The chain uses TRBV2 and TRBJ1-1, with D perhaps matching TRBD1 (5 bases). V shed 8 bases and J shed 6 bases, with 19 bases lying between them. Looked up from germline, CDR1 is SNHLY and CDR2 is FYNNEI. This CDR3 spans 14 amino acids.